This T cell receptor beta chain was identified during a study of T cell repertoires in cytomegalovirus infection (dated by TCRdb to between 2018 and 2021). Background on the whole study: Because public TCR beta signatures pointed to carriage of CMV infection together with the matching HLA type, the HLA type of each donor mattered for the analysis. The study at large found these results: In both this cohort and an independent roughly 350-donor cohort, the cumulative frequency of public TCR beta family members distinguished carriers of CMV infection plus the relevant HLA type. The ex vivo response was dominated by HLA-C-restricted CMV-specific TCR beta clonotypes, which also provided the single most frequent clonotype in two of eight donors.

Sequencing used an Illumina HiSeq 1500. TCRdb ran its own pipeline on the public reads, namely fastp trimming at Q25 and MiXCR clone calling, and kept in-frame beta chains. Rows merge per CDR3 protein into single entries with the most common DNA and genes. This sample comprises a few hundred thousand distinct CDR3 sequences, 9% to 9.5% of them detected only once. The top ten clonotypes cover over 3.5% of the sample. V ends up 4 bases short and J 0 bases short, with an unmatched junction base count of 12. Reading the germline V gene gives CDR1 SGHTA and CDR2 FQGNSA. Taken from cysteine to phenylalanine, the CDR3 has 18 residues. The CDR3 DNA has 54 bases and is translated from base 1. The sample holds many counts of this clonotype. It has no known antigen specificity. Base quality data are lacking; no much larger clone is found one base away.

The rearrangement joined TRBV7-2 to TRBJ2-3; 8 bases in the middle match TRBD1. The sequence was collected from a human donor in good health (CMV status not recorded). Some clones in this sample may be carry-over from other donors' samples. Input material: PBMCs. For the CDR3, the sequence is CASSSRFQQGGSTDTQYF. The DNA is TGTGCCAGCAGCTCCAGATTCCAACAGGGGGGAAGCACAGATACGCAGTATTTT. The reference TRBV7-2 and TRBJ2-3 proteins fill in what lies around the CDR3, so the full variable domain reads GAGVSQSPSNKVTEKGKDVELRCDPISGHTALYWYRQSLGQGLEFLIYFQGNSAPDKSGLPSDRFSAERTGGSVSTLTIQRTQQEDSAVYLCASSSRFQQGGSTDTQYFGPGTRLTVL.